This T cell receptor (beta chain) comes out of a study of OX40 agonist ivuxolimab in advanced cancers. Across the whole study: Patients achieving partial responses numbered three: one hepatocellular carcinoma case and two cutaneous melanoma cases.

TCRdb's copy holds only in-frame clones and misses some; the assay was immunoSEQ multiplex PCR. The table includes 60,000 to 90,000 clones, less than 90% detected once. This clone counts as medium-sized. Its antigen is not identified. General study points: Also showing low normalized T-cell clonal expansion were some of the nonresponders.

This clonotype was obtained from an adult with an advanced solid tumor such as melanoma, head and neck, liver or kidney cancer. The specimen comprised CD4+ or CD8+ T cells sorted from blood, sampled in a trial of the OX40 agonist ivuxolimab.

The CDR3 region is CASRKDRVTGELFF. DNA for the CDR3: TGTGCCAGCAGGAAGGACAGGGTCACCGGGGAGCTGTTTTTT. The chain carries TRBV7-9 and TRBJ2-2, with 8 bases aligning to TRBD1. Germline V CDR1 and CDR2: SEHNR, FQNEAQ (reference sequence). After removal of 6 bases from V and 4 bases from J, the junction contained 4 bases not matched to a gene. This CDR3 comprises 14 residues.